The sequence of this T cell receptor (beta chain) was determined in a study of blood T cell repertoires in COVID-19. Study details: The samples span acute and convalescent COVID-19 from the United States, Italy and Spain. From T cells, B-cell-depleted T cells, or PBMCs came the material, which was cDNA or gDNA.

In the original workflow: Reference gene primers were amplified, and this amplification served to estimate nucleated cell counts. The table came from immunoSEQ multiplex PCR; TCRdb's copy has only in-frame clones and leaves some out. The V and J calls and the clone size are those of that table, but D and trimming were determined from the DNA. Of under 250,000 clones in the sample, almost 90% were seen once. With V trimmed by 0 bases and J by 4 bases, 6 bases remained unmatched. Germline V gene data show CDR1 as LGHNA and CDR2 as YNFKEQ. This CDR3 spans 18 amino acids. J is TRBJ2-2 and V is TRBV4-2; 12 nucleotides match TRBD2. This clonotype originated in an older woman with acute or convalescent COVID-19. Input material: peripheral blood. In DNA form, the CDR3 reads TGTGCCAGCAGCCAAGAGGACGCTAGCGGGAGGGCCACCGGGGAGCTGTTTTTT. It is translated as CASSQEDASGRATGELFF.